This TCR beta chain was retrieved from a study of shared clonotypes between healthy human individuals. This CDR3 region has 19 residues. Trimming stripped 3 bases from V and 5 bases from J, with 29 bases between. Germline V gene data show CDR1 as MDHEN and CDR2 as SYDVKM. Only in-frame clones appear in the TCRdb table, and some are missing; sequencing was by immunoSEQ multiplex PCR. The table includes roughly 1,500,000 clones, roughly 98% detected once. Sequencing used naive CD4+ T cells sorted from blood. Subset specified: CD45RA+ positively selected. This rearrangement joins TRBV28 to TRBJ2-7; possible D gene TRBD2, 7 bases. The origin of this receptor is a man aged 25-45 years in good health. This CDR3 reads CASSFPSRGRGLAAHEQYF. As DNA, the CDR3 is TGTGCCAGCAGTTTCCCGTCGAGGGGGAGGGGTTTGGCAGCGCACGAGCAGTACTTC.